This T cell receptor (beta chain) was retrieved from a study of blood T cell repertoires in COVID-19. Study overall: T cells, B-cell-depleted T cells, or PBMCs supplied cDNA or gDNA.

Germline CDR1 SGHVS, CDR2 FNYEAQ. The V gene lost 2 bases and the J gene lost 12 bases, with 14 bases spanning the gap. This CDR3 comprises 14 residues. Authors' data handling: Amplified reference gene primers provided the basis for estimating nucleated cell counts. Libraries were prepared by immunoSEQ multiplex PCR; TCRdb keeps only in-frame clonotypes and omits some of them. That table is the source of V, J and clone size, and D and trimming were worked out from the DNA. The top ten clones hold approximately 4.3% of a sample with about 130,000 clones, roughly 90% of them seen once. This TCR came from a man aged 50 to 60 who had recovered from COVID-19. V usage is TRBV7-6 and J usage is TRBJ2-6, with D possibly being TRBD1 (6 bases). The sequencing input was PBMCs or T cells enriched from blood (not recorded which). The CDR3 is CASSLRQGSSVLTF. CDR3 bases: TGTGCCAGCAGCTTACGCCAGGGGTCCAGCGTCCTGACTTTC. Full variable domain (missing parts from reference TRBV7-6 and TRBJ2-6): GAGVSQSPRYKVTKRGQDVALRCDPISGHVSLYWYRQALGQGPEFLTYFNYEAQQDKSGLPNDRFSAERPEGSISTLTIQRTEQRDSAMYRCASSLRQGSSVLTFGAGSRLTVL.